This TCR beta chain came from a study of regulatory T cells in long-lasting Graves disease. The time point is: persistent/refractory GD, antithyroid drugs over 5 years with positive TRAb. The TCR library was made from RNA that had been extracted from PBMCs in TRIzol. Nine milliliters of peripheral blood went into EDTA tubes. This clonotype was detected a few times. What it binds is not known. Arm-PCR with iRepertoire HTBI primers amplified the CDR3 regions for these TCR beta libraries. In the source study's methods: The samples included roughly 61 TRBV and 14 TRBJ segments. TCRdb re-called the multiplex PCR reads with MiXCR, one entry per CDR3 protein. What appears here as the V and J calls and clone size reflects TCRdb's work, not the paper's. Found here are about 660,000 distinct CDR3 sequences, 25% to 35% of them singletons; the top ten hold about 42%. Germline V gives CDR1 SGHDT, CDR2 YYEEEE. V dropped 0 bases and J dropped 0 bases, with 7 bases sitting between them. The length of the CDR3 is 14 residues.

Study-wide findings and caveats: Under persistent disease, TRBV28, TRBJ1-2 and TRBJ2-5 were used preferentially. Tissue studied was limited to peripheral blood, excluding thyroid tissue.

This TCR was sampled from a female donor with Graves disease. The input for sequencing was peripheral blood mononuclear cells (PBMCs), taken when the disease was refractory, from a patient treated with antithyroid drugs. The V call is TRBV5-6, the J call TRBJ2-7, with D unresolved. CDR3 nucleotides: TGTGCCAGCAGCTTGGCTCCAGCCTCCTACGAGCAGTACTTC. It yields the protein CASSLAPASYEQYF.